This TCR beta chain derives from a study of blood T cell repertoires in COVID-19. Study-wide background: Spain, Italy and the United States supplied samples that represented acute and convalescent COVID-19. T cells, B-cell-depleted T cells, or PBMCs supplied cDNA or gDNA.

Authors' processing steps: Reference gene primer amplification gave nucleated cell count estimates. Using immunoSEQ multiplex PCR, the repertoire was profiled, and TCRdb retains in-frame clones only, with some absent. The D gene and trimming were derived from the DNA, and the V and J assignments and clone size from that table. The profile shows fewer than 65,000 clones, roughly 87% of them singletons. J gave up 7 bases and V 3 bases, and 8 bases lay outside the gene matches. CDR1 GTSNPN and CDR2 SVGIG come from the germline V gene (reference sequence). The CDR3 is 13 amino acids. The sample consisted of peripheral blood. The V and J genes are TRBV30 and TRBJ1-2, with TRBD1 matching 7 bases. This TCR was recovered from a human donor with acute or convalescent COVID-19. The donor label of this sample is uncertain. CDR3 sequence: CAWSLRQGRGYTF. For the CDR3, the DNA is TGTGCCTGGAGCCTGAGACAGGGACGTGGCTACACCTTC.